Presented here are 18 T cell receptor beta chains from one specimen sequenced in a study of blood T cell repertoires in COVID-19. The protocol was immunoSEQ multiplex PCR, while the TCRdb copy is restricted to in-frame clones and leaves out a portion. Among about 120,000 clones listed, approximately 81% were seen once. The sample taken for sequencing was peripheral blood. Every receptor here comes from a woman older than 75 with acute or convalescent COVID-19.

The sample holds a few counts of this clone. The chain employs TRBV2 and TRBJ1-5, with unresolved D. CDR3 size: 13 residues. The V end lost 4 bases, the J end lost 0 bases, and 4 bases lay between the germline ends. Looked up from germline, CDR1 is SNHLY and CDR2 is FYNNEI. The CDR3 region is CASSVGSNQPQHF. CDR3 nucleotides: TGTGCCAGCAGTGTCGGTAGCAATCAGCCCCAGCATTTT.

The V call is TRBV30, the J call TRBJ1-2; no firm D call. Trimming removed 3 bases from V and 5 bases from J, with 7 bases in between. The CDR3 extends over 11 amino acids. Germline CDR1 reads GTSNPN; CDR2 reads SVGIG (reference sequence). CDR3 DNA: TGTGCCTGGAGCAATAGATATGGCTACACCTTC. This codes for CAWSNRYGYTF.

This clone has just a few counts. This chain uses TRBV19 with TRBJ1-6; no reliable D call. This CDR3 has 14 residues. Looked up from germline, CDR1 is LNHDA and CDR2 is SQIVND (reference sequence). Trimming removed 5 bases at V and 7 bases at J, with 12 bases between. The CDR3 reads CASSPVGRNSPLHF. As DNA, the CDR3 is TGTGCCAGTAGTCCCGTGGGGAGGAATTCACCCCTCCACTTT. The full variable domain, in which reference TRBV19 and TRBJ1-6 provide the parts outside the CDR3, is DGGITQSPKYLFRKEGQNVTLSCEQNLNHDAMYWYRQDPGQGLRLIYYSQIVNDFQKGDIAEGYSVSREKKESFPLTVTSAQKNPTAFYLCASSPVGRNSPLHFGNGTRLTVT.

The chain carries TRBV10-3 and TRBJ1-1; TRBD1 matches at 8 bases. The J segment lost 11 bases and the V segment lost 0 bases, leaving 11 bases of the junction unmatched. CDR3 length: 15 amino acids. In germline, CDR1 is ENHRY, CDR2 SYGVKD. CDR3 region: CAISESTQGQVWAFF. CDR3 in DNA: TGTGCCATCAGTGAGTCGACGCAGGGACAGGTATGGGCTTTCTTT.

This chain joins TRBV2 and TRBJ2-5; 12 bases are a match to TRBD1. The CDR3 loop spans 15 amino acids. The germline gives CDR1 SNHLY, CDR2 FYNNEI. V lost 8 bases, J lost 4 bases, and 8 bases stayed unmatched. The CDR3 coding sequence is TGTGCCAGCCGAGTCGGGACAGGGGGCCGAGAGACCCAGTACTTC. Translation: CASRVGTGGRETQYF.

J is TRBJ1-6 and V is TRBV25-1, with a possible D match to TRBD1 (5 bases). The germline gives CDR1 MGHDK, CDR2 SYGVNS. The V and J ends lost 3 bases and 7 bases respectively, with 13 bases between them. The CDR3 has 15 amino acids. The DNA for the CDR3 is TGTGCCAGCAGTGAGGAGGGGACGTGGAATTCACCCCTCCACTTT. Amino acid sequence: CASSEEGTWNSPLHF.

For the CDR3, the DNA is TGTGCCAGCAGCTTCAGGGGGCAGAATAATTCACCCCTCCACTTT. Encoded protein: CASSFRGQNNSPLHF. The genes are TRBV11-1 and TRBJ1-6; 8 nucleotides align to TRBD1. Trimming took 3 bases from V and 5 from J; bases not matched to a gene: 3. The CDR3 runs to 15 residues. The germline V gene has CDR1 SGHAT and CDR2 FQDESV (reference sequence).

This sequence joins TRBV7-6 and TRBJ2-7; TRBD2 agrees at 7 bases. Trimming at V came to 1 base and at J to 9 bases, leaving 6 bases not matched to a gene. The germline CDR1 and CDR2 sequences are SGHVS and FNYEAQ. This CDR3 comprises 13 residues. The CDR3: CASSLVGEGWQYF. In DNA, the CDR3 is TGTGCCAGCAGCTTAGTCGGGGAGGGGTGGCAGTACTTC.

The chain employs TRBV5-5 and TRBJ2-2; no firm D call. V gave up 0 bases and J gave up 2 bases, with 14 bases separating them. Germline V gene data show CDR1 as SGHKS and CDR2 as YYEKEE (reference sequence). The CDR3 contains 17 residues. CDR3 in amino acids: CASSLGLRNRNTGELFF. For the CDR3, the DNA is TGTGCCAGCAGCTTGGGGCTGAGGAATCGAAACACCGGGGAGCTGTTTTTT.

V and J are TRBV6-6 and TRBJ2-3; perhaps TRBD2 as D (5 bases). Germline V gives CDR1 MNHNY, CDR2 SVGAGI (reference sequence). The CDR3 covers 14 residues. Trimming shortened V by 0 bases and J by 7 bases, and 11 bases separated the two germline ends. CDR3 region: CASSYSGDLNTQYF. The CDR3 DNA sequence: TGTGCCAGCAGTTACTCGGGAGACCTGAATACGCAGTATTTT.

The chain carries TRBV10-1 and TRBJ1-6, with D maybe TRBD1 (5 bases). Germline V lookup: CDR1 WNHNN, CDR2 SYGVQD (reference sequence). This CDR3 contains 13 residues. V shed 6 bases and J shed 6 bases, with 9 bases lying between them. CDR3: CASSTGFNSPLHF. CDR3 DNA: TGCGCCAGCAGCACAGGATTTAATTCACCCCTCCACTTT.

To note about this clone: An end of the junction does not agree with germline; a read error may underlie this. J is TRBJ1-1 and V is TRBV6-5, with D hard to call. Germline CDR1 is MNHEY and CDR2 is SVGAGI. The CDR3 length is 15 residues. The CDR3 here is CAGSSQLQPTTEAFF. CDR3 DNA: TGTGCCGGCAGTTCACAGCTTCAGCCTACGACTGAAGCTTTCTTT.

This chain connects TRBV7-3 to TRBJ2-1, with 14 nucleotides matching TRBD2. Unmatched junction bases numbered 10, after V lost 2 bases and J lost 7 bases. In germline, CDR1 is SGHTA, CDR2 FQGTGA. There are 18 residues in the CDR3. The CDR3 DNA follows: TGTGCCAGCAGCTTAGCCGGGACTAGCGGGAGACAAGGTAATGAGCAGTTCTTC. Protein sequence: CASSLAGTSGRQGNEQFF.

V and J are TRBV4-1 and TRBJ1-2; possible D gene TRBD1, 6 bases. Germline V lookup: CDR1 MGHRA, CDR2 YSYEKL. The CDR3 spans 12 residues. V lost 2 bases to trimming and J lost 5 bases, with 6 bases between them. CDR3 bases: TGCGCCAGCAGCCAAACAGGGTATGGCTACACCTTC. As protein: CASSQTGYGYTF.

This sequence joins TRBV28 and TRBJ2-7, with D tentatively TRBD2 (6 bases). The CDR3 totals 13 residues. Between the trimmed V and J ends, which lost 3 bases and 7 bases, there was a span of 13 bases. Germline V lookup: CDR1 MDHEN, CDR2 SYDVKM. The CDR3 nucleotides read TGTGCCAGCAGTTTTGGAGGGGTTCAAGAGCAGTACTTC. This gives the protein CASSFGGVQEQYF.

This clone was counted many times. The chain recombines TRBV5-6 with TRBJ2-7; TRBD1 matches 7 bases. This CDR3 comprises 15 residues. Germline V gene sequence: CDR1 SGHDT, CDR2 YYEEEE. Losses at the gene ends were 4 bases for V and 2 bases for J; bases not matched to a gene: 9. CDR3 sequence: CASSRGDSSTYEQYF. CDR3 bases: TGTGCCAGCAGCCGAGGGGACAGCAGTACCTACGAGCAGTACTTC.

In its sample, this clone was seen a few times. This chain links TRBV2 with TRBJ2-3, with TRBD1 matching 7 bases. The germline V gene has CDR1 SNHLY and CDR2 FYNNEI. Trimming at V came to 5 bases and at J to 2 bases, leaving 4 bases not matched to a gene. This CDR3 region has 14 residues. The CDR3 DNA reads TGTGCCAGCAGTCCGGGACAGCCCACAGATACGCAGTATTTT. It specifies CASSPGQPTDTQYF.

The CDR3 spells CASSQEPGGRSRNTEAFF. In DNA form, the CDR3 reads TGTGCCAGCAGCCAAGAACCGGGAGGCAGGTCGAGGAACACTGAAGCTTTCTTT. This chain connects TRBV4-2 to TRBJ1-1, with unresolved D. The V and J ends lost 0 bases and 1 base respectively, with 18 bases between them. Looked up from germline, CDR1 is LGHNA and CDR2 is YNFKEQ. This CDR3 spans 18 amino acids.